The 8 T cell receptor beta chains in this list originate from one sample, sequenced in a study of blood T cell repertoires in COVID-19. TCRdb keeps only in-frame clones here, not all; method: immunoSEQ multiplex PCR. This sample has approximately 50,000 clones, with approximately 90% found just once. The sample was peripheral blood. These receptors were taken from a man aged 35-49 years with acute or convalescent COVID-19.

The gene calls are TRBV24-1 and TRBJ2-5; 7 bases line up with TRBD2. Trimming at V came to 12 bases and at J to 9 bases, leaving 21 bases not matched to a gene. The CDR3 extends over 15 amino acids. Germline lookup yields CDR1 KGHDR and CDR2 SFDVKD. CDR3 DNA: TGTGCCCCCTGGGGGGGTAAGACAAGAGAAAGAGCCCAGTACTTC. The encoded protein is CAPWGGKTRERAQYF.

The rearrangement joins TRBV19 to TRBJ1-6; D perhaps matches TRBD1 (5 bases). V lost 0 bases to trimming and J lost 9 bases, with 9 bases between them. The CDR3 length is 14 residues. CDR1 and CDR2 from the germline V gene are LNHDA and SQIVND (reference sequence). The DNA for the CDR3 is TGTGCCAGTAGTATAGAAGCCAGGGTTTCACCCCTCCACTTT. It encodes CASSIEARVSPLHF.

The CDR3 protein is CASSEVWPSSYNEQFF. Written as DNA, the CDR3 is TGTGCCAGCAGTGAAGTCTGGCCCAGCTCCTACAATGAGCAGTTCTTC. The rearrangement joins TRBV6-1 to TRBJ2-1; D uncertain. CDR1 and CDR2 from the germline V gene are MNHNS and SASEGT. The CDR3 spans 16 residues. Trimming stripped 1 base from V and 0 bases from J, with 10 bases between.

The rearrangement links TRBV12-3 or TRBV12-4 to TRBJ2-3, with a possible D match to TRBD2 (5 bases). The CDR3 spans 12 residues. The V end lost 8 bases, the J end lost 8 bases, and 14 bases lay between the germline ends. CDR3: CASVGGYSTQYF. DNA for the CDR3: TGTGCCAGCGTCGGAGGATACTCTACGCAGTATTTT.

This clone came up once. The rearrangement joins TRBV19 to TRBJ1-4, with 9 positions matching TRBD1. The germline gives CDR1 LNHDA, CDR2 SQIVND (reference sequence). After removal of 3 bases from V and 7 bases from J, the junction contained 15 bases not matched to a gene. The CDR3 has 18 residues. CDR3 nucleotide sequence: TGTGCCAGTAGTATCGAAGCAAGGACAGGGGTAGGAGGTGAAAAACTGTTTTTT. Translated, it gives CASSIEARTGVGGEKLFF.

Only one count was recorded for this clone. This CDR3 is CATSDAGQYTGELFF. In DNA, the CDR3 is TGTGCCACCAGTGATGCCGGACAGTACACCGGGGAGCTGTTTTTT. The chain joins TRBV24-1 to TRBJ2-2; perhaps TRBD1 as D (6 bases). This CDR3 has 15 amino acids. Germline CDR1 and CDR2: KGHDR and SFDVKD. Between the trimmed V and J ends, which lost 3 bases and 3 bases, there was a span of 10 bases.

This chain links TRBV9 with TRBJ1-2, with TRBD1 identical over 8 bases. The CDR3 is 14 residues long. V shed 3 bases and J 3 bases; nucleotides not matched to a gene: 4. The germline gives CDR1 SGDLS, CDR2 YYNGEE. CDR3 sequence (DNA): TGTGCCAGCAGCGCCGGACAGGGAGACTATGGCTACACCTTC. It is translated as CASSAGQGDYGYTF. The full variable domain, in which reference TRBV9 and TRBJ1-2 provide the parts outside the CDR3, is DSGVTQTPKHLITATGQRVTLRCSPRSGDLSVYWYQQSLDQGLQFLIQYYNGEERAKGNILERFSAQQFPDLHSELNLSSLELGDSALYFCASSAGQGDYGYTFGSGTRLTVV.

The count of this clone is one. The chain joins TRBV27 to TRBJ1-2; 8 bases map to TRBD1. The V gene's germline CDR1 is MNHEY and CDR2 SMNVEV (reference sequence). J gave up 8 bases and V 6 bases, and 14 bases lay outside the gene matches. The length of the CDR3 is 15 residues. DNA for the CDR3: TGTGCCAGCAGCCCTCTTGGGGGCAGGGGGCTCGGCTACACCTTC. It codes for CASSPLGGRGLGYTF.